In its sample, the clone carrying this TCR beta chain was seen a few times. Its antigen is unknown. RNA transcripts were the template for amplifying TCR beta CDR3 regions. The HTBI set primed first-round TCR CDR3 RT-PCR. TCRdb called the multiplex PCR reads again in MiXCR, with one record for every CDR3 protein. The table shows about 290,000 distinct CDR3 sequences, with approximately 16% occurring only once. The record originates from a study of T cells in Graves' hyperthyroidism and ophthalmopathy. Study-wide results and limits: Researchers found most expanded thyroid clonotypes above 0.001 in blood as well.

The ends lost 6 bases at V and 8 bases at J; junction bases unmatched: 8. Germline values: CDR1 GTSNPN, CDR2 SVGIG (reference sequence). CDR3 length: 14 residues. This chain connects TRBV30 to TRBJ1-6, with TRBD1 matching 9 bases. The sequence was obtained from a man aged 25-45 years with Graves' hyperthyroidism. Sequencing was performed on blood. DNA of the CDR3: TGTGCCTGTGGATCGGGACAGGGAGATTCACCCCTCCACTTT. Protein product: CACGSGQGDSPLHF.